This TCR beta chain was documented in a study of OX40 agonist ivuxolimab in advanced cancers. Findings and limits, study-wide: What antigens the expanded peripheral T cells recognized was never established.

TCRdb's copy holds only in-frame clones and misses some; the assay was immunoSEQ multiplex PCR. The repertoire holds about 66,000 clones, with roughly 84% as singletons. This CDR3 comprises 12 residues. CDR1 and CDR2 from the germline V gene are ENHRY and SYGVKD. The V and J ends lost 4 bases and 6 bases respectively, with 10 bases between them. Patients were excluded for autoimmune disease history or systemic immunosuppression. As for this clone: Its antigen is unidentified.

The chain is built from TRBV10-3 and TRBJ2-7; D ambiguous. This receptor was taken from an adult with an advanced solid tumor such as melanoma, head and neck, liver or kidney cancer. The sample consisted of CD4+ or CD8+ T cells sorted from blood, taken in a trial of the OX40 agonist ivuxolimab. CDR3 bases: TGTGCCATCAGTGTAGAAGTAGGCGAGCAGTACTTC. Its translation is CAISVEVGEQYF.